The source of this TCR beta chain is a study of cytomegalovirus exposure and HLA in healthy donors. General study results and limits: Across all donors, roughly uniform sequencing depth was an assumption of the presence/absence analyses.

It was with 60 Vbeta and 13 Jbeta primers that the PCR ran. Some clones are missing from TCRdb's copy, which holds only in-frame ones; the method was immunoSEQ multiplex PCR. In the table there are about 200,000 clones, approximately 79% of which are singletons. This CDR3 has 13 residues. For this clone: Its antigen is currently unknown.

The chain joins TRBV12-1 to TRBJ2-3; the table names TRBD1, a call not compared with the DNA. TRBV12-1 is tagged as a pseudogene. Sequencing used PBMCs. The source is a girl aged 2 to 9 in good health and CMV-seronegative. CDR3 sequence: CASSFARGLTQYF. The CDR3 DNA reads TGTGCCAGCAGCTTTGCGAGGGGGCTGACGCAGTATTTT.